The TCR beta chain described here comes from a study of cytomegalovirus exposure and HLA in healthy donors. Study-wide context: Samples from HLA-typed donors yielded about 85 million unique TCRs in an early data release.

About this clone itself: As yet, its antigen is unknown.

General study points: There was a cluster of highly shared sequence variants that was likely a sequencing artifact. Available immune exposure information was restricted to CMV serostatus only.

The PCR ran on 60 Vbeta and 13 Jbeta primers. The table came from immunoSEQ multiplex PCR; TCRdb's copy has only in-frame clones and leaves some out. The sample gives about 210,000 clones, 80% to 90% of which show up once; about 3% is in the top ten. Germline values: CDR1 MNHEY, CDR2 SVGAGI. Trimming took off 3 bases at V and 1 base at J, with 9 bases between the two ends. The CDR3 length is 15 residues. The origin of this receptor is a man aged 25 to 45 in good health and CMV-seronegative. This sequence joins TRBV6-5 and TRBJ2-2; maybe TRBD1 (5 bases). The sequenced sample was PBMCs. The CDR3 spells CASSYSTGNTGELFF. CDR3 sequence (DNA): TGTGCCAGCAGTTATTCCACAGGGAACACCGGGGAGCTGTTTTTT.